Listed here are 10 T cell receptor beta chains from one sample, sequenced in a study of blood T cell repertoires in COVID-19. The assay was immunoSEQ multiplex PCR, and TCRdb's table has in-frame clones only and misses some. Counted here are some 320,000 clones, under 95% occurring once; the ten biggest clones make up around 2.6%. The sequencing sample was made of PBMCs or T cells enriched from blood (not recorded which). These receptors all come from a man in his 60s who had recovered from COVID-19.

The CDR3 loop reads CASSLTGADTQYF. In nucleotides, the CDR3 is TGTGCCAGCAGCTTAACAGGCGCCGATACGCAGTATTTT. The genes are TRBV11-3 and TRBJ2-3, with D maybe TRBD1 (5 bases). The CDR3 is 13 amino acids. V lost 2 bases to trimming and J lost 6 bases, with 9 bases between them. Germline-derived CDR1 and CDR2 are SGHNT and YENEEA.

Details on this clone: Other DNA sequences within the sample encode an identical CDR3. As DNA, the CDR3 is TGTGCTAGTGGTCTAGACAGGGACTACGAGCAGTACTTC. Its protein is CASGLDRDYEQYF. V usage is TRBV12-5 and J usage is TRBJ2-7, with 7 nucleotides matching TRBD1. Trimming removed 5 bases from V and 3 bases from J; junction bases left unmatched: 4. Per the germline V gene, CDR1 is LGHNT and CDR2 is FRNRAP. This CDR3 is built from 13 residues.

The chain has TRBV1 and TRBJ1-5; the D segment call TRBD1 is taken from the table without a DNA check. TRBV1 is deemed a pseudogene. CDR3 length: 18 amino acids. The chain's CDR3 is CTSSQDGAQASSNQPQHF. DNA for the CDR3: TGCACCAGCAGCCAAGATGGAGCACAGGCCTCTAGCAATCAGCCCCAGCATTTT.

The rearrangement joins TRBV30 to TRBJ2-7; possible D gene TRBD1, 5 bases. This CDR3 has 14 amino acids. Trimming stripped 0 bases from V and 2 bases from J, with 11 bases between. Germline V lookup: CDR1 GTSNPN, CDR2 SVGIG (reference sequence). The CDR3 region is CAWSVKGWTYEQYF. DNA of the CDR3: TGTGCCTGGAGTGTGAAGGGGTGGACCTACGAGCAGTACTTC.

This clone showed up just a few times. The chain is built from TRBV7-9 and TRBJ1-1; weak D call: TRBD1 (6 bases). The germline V and J ends were trimmed by 7 bases and 4 bases, with 16 bases remaining between them. CDR3 length equals 14 residues. Germline V lookup: CDR1 SEHNR, CDR2 FQNEAQ (reference sequence). This chain's CDR3 is CASTGTQGGTEAFF. DNA for the CDR3: TGTGCCAGCACCGGGACACAGGGTGGCACTGAAGCTTTCTTT.

CDR3 protein: CAISDGHLLSYEQYF. For the CDR3, the DNA is TGTGCCATCAGTGATGGGCACCTGCTCTCCTACGAGCAGTACTTC. The rearrangement links TRBV10-3 to TRBJ2-7; D remains unclear. V was trimmed by 3 bases and J by 0 bases, leaving 12 bases between them. Germline V lookup: CDR1 ENHRY, CDR2 SYGVKD. CDR3 length: 15 residues.

This chain joins TRBV7-2 and TRBJ2-5; tentative D call: TRBD1 (6 bases). Germline V gives CDR1 SGHTA, CDR2 FQGNSA. The CDR3 is 17 amino acids. The V end lost 5 bases, the J end lost 5 bases, and 24 bases lay between the germline ends. DNA for the CDR3: TGTGCCAGCAGCACCTCCCGCACGACAGGCGTGGGGGAGACCCAGTACTTC. It specifies CASSTSRTTGVGETQYF.

This clone showed up just once. The chain carries TRBV4-3 and TRBJ2-1; a weak D match, TRBD2 (6 bases). Trimming took 0 bases from V and 10 from J, leaving 13 bases between them. CDR1 and CDR2 from the germline V gene are LGHNA and YSLEER. The CDR3 totals 14 residues. The CDR3 is CASSQDPRGSEQFF. The CDR3 DNA reads TGCGCCAGCAGCCAAGACCCCCGGGGGTCGGAGCAGTTCTTC.

This clone came up once. The chain couples TRBV9 to TRBJ1-1; perhaps TRBD1 as D (5 bases). CDR3 length: 16 residues. CDR1 and CDR2 (germline): SGDLS, YYNGEE. The V and J ends lost 0 bases and 0 bases respectively, with 12 bases between them. The CDR3 coding sequence is TGTGCCAGCAGCGTAGGGGTGGACACATTGAACACTGAAGCTTTCTTT. This encodes CASSVGVDTLNTEAFF.

A word on this clone: This sample includes further DNA sequences coding for the same CDR3. V usage is TRBV9 and J usage is TRBJ2-1, with 8 bases aligning to TRBD1. Germline CDR1 reads SGDLS; CDR2 reads YYNGEE. Trimming took 0 bases from V and 3 from J; bases not matched to a gene: 2. CDR3 length: 15 residues. CDR3 in amino acids: CASSVGQGNYNEQFF. CDR3 nucleotide sequence: TGTGCCAGCAGCGTAGGACAGGGGAACTACAATGAGCAGTTCTTC.